The 17 T cell receptor beta chains listed next were all sequenced from one sample in a study of blood T cell repertoires in COVID-19. Measured with immunoSEQ multiplex PCR; TCRdb has only the in-frame clones, and not every one. This sample has a few hundred thousand clones, with 70% to 90% found just once. The specimen was peripheral blood. The receptor source for this set is a woman aged 25-40 years with COVID-19, enrolled during active disease.

V gene TRBV7-8 combines with J gene TRBJ1-2, with 8 positions matching TRBD1. Germline loops: CDR1 SGHVS, CDR2 FQNEAQ. V lost 5 bases to trimming and J lost 3 bases; unmatched junction nucleotides: 8. CDR3 size: 15 residues. The CDR3 DNA reads as TGTGCCAGCAGCCAGACAGGGGAGAGGCACTATGGCTACACCTTC. It specifies CASSQTGERHYGYTF.

The rearrangement joins TRBV12-5 to TRBJ2-3; TRBD1 matches at 7 bases. Germline lookup yields CDR1 LGHNT and CDR2 FRNRAP. Trimming at V came to 5 bases and at J to 0 bases, leaving 5 bases not matched to a gene. CDR3 size: 15 residues. The DNA of the CDR3 is TGTGCTAGTGGTGGGGACAGTCATAGCACAGATACGCAGTATTTT. Translating gives CASGGDSHSTDTQYF. Combining the CDR3 with reference TRBV12-5 and TRBJ2-3 gives the whole variable domain DARVTQTPRHKVTEMGQEVTMRCQPILGHNTVFWYRQTMMQGLELLAYFRNRAPLDDSGMPKDRFSAEMPDATLATLKIQPSEPRDSAVYFCASGGDSHSTDTQYFGPGTRLTVL.

In nucleotides, the CDR3 is TGTGCCCAATCCCCAGGTGTCGCGAACACCGGGGAGCTGTTTTTT. It translates to CAQSPGVANTGELFF. This chain connects TRBV28 to TRBJ2-2; the D is unclear. Germline V gene lookup returns CDR1 MDHEN and CDR2 SYDVKM. This CDR3 region has 15 residues. V dropped 11 bases and J dropped 0 bases, with 16 bases sitting between them.

This clone has just a few counts. The rearrangement links TRBV28 to TRBJ1-5, with a possible D match to TRBD1 (5 bases). The CDR3 has 14 amino acids. The germline CDR1 and CDR2 sequences are MDHEN and SYDVKM. V lost 6 bases and J 2 bases, leaving 11 bases between the germline ends. In DNA, the CDR3 is TGTGCCAGCAGACCGGCGGGGGGCAATCAGCCCCAGCATTTT. Amino acid sequence: CASRPAGGNQPQHF.

V usage is TRBV24-1 and J usage is TRBJ1-2; unclear D gene. The V end lost 6 bases, the J end lost 2 bases, and 6 bases lay between the germline ends. In germline, CDR1 is KGHDR, CDR2 SFDVKD. This CDR3 comprises 12 residues. CDR3 amino acids: CATSTANYGYTF. In DNA, the CDR3 is TGTGCCACCAGTACCGCGAACTATGGCTACACCTTC.

The V call is TRBV5-1, the J call TRBJ1-4, with 7 bases identical to TRBD1. CDR3 length equals 14 residues. V gave up 4 bases and J gave up 6 bases; unmatched junction bases: 6. Looked up from germline, CDR1 is SGHRS and CDR2 is YFSETQ. CDR3 residues: CASSLGQEYEKLFF. The DNA of the CDR3 is TGCGCCAGCAGCCTAGGACAGGAGTATGAAAAACTGTTTTTT.

The chain has TRBV28 and TRBJ2-7; D is undetermined. The length of the CDR3 is 18 residues. Germline lookup yields CDR1 MDHEN and CDR2 SYDVKM. V was shortened by 6 bases and J by 0 bases, with 24 bases between the two germline ends. This chain's CDR3 is CASSRMSGLQHPSYEQYV. The DNA for the CDR3 is TGTGCCAGCAGCCGCATGTCGGGTCTCCAGCACCCCTCCTACGAGCAGTACGTC.

The rearrangement uses TRBV6-5 and TRBJ1-2; tentative D call: TRBD1 (6 bases). Trimming stripped 9 bases from V and 4 bases from J, with 12 bases between. Germline CDR1 MNHEY, CDR2 SVGAGI. There are 12 residues in the CDR3. The CDR3 nucleotides read TGTGCCAGTAACAGGGAACTCTATGGCTACACCTTC. Translated, it gives CASNRELYGYTF.

The V call is TRBV28, the J call TRBJ2-7; 8 nucleotides align to TRBD1. The CDR3 is made up of 17 amino acids. V gave up 3 bases and J gave up 8 bases; unmatched junction bases: 18. CDR1 is MDHEN, CDR2 SYDVKM, per germline. This chain's CDR3 is CASSFLLGVGQEVKQYF. DNA of the CDR3: TGTGCCAGCAGTTTCCTCTTGGGGGTGGGACAGGAAGTTAAGCAGTACTTC.

This chain uses TRBV5-1 with TRBJ2-3, with 7 bases identical to TRBD1. Germline V gene data show CDR1 as SGHRS and CDR2 as YFSETQ. This CDR3 is 12 amino acids long. V trimming: 3 bases; J trimming: 6 bases; junction bases outside the gene matches: 1. The CDR3 region has the DNA TGCGCCAGCAGCTCACAGGGGGATACGCAGTATTTT. Translated: CASSSQGDTQYF.

V is TRBV29-1 and J is TRBJ2-5, with TRBD1 matching 9 bases. Germline V gives CDR1 SQVTM, CDR2 ANQGSEA. Trimming took 6 bases from V and 5 from J; bases not matched to a gene: 10. This CDR3 contains 14 residues. The CDR3 reads CSVSQGAMEETQYF. The CDR3 DNA follows: TGCAGCGTCTCACAGGGGGCTATGGAGGAGACCCAGTACTTC. The full variable domain, rest sourced from reference TRBV29-1 and TRBJ2-5, is SAVISQKPSRDICQRGTSLTIQCQVDSQVTMMFWYRQQPGQSLTLIATANQGSEATYESGFVIDKFPISRPNLTFSTLTVSNMSPEDSSIYLCSVSQGAMEETQYFGPGTRLLVL.

V is TRBV6-5 and J is TRBJ2-3, with TRBD1 matching over 8 bases. Germline loops: CDR1 MNHEY, CDR2 SVGAGI. The junction had 8 bases not matched to a gene; V was cut back by 6 bases and J by 6 bases. CDR3 length: 14 amino acids. For the CDR3, the DNA is TGTGCCAGCAGACCCAGACCAGGGGGCGATACGCAGTATTTT. Protein sequence: CASRPRPGGDTQYF.

The chain employs TRBV5-6 and TRBJ1-1; 7 bases are shared with TRBD1. Trimming removed 0 bases from V and 0 bases from J; junction bases left unmatched: 8. The CDR3 consists of 17 residues. The germline V gene encodes CDR1 SGHDT and CDR2 YYEEEE. The CDR3 sequence: CASSLVRDRPLNTEAFF. CDR3 bases: TGTGCCAGCAGCTTGGTCCGGGACAGACCTCTGAACACTGAAGCTTTCTTT.

The chain recombines TRBV5-4 with TRBJ1-3; 7 positions match TRBD1. CDR3 length equals 14 residues. V lost 3 bases and J lost 2; bases outside the gene matches: 2. CDR1 SGHNT and CDR2 YYREEE come from the germline V gene (reference sequence). The CDR3 coding sequence is TGTGCCAGCAGCTCCGGACAGGCTGGAAACACCATATATTTT. Its protein is CASSSGQAGNTIYF.

This clone was observed a few times. The chain joins TRBV29-1 to TRBJ1-2; 10 nucleotides agree with TRBD1. Germline V gives CDR1 SQVTM, CDR2 ANQGSEA. The V and J ends lost 2 bases and 8 bases, in that order; junction bases with no gene match: 8. This CDR3 is built from 14 residues. The CDR3 DNA reads as TGCAGCGTTGAACGAGGACAGGGGGTCGAAGGCTACACCTTC. Protein sequence: CSVERGQGVEGYTF.

CDR3 bases: TGTGCCAGCAGTGAAGGTCTTAGCGGGGGCACAGATACGCAGTATTTT. Its protein is CASSEGLSGGTDTQYF. This chain links TRBV6-1 with TRBJ2-3, with 8 bases identical to TRBD2. The CDR3 length is 16 residues. Germline trimming cut 1 base from V and 1 base from J; bases unmatched to any gene: 4. The germline V gene has CDR1 MNHNS and CDR2 SASEGT.

This clone was picked up one time. The CDR3 sequence is CASRGDRARNQPQHF. The CDR3 DNA reads TGTGCCAGCAGAGGGGACAGGGCGCGCAATCAGCCCCAGCATTTT. The chain is built from TRBV2 and TRBJ1-5; 9 bases map to TRBD1. The length of the CDR3 is 15 residues. The V gene end was trimmed by 6 bases and the J gene end by 2 bases; junction bases not matched to a gene: 5. CDR1 and CDR2 from the germline V gene are SNHLY and FYNNEI.